Listed below are T cell receptor beta chains from one sample, sequenced in a study of brain T cells in children with intractable seizures. TCRdb keeps only in-frame clones here, not all; method: immunoSEQ multiplex PCR. Among 60,000 to 65,000 clones listed, roughly 95% were seen once. The sequencing here drew on peripheral blood, taken at surgery. The receptor set was obtained from a boy younger than two with focal cortical dysplasia and intractable seizures. Each CDR3 is given with its conserved first and last residue. D genes are given only for firm matches. Size values are once, few and many counts, or a class for expanded clones, and some rows have none.

TRBV11-1	.	.	TRBJ2-2	CASSARHNTGELFF	TGTGCCAGCAGCGCCCGACATAACACCGGGGAGCTGTTTTTT
TRBV4-1	.	once	TRBJ1-5	CASSQGDPPNQPQHF	TGCGCCAGCAGCCAAGGAGACCCTCCCAATCAGCCCCAGCATTTT
TRBV5-1	.	.	TRBJ2-7	CASSPRSGSYEQYF	TGCGCCAGCAGCCCTCGTTCGGGCTCCTACGAGCAGTACTTC
TRBV20-1	.	.	TRBJ1-3	CSASRSSGNTIYF	TGCAGTGCTAGTAGAAGCTCTGGAAACACCATATATTTT
TRBV11-2	TRBD1	.	TRBJ2-4	CASSYLGRTGGNIQYF	TGTGCCAGCAGCTACCTAGGGAGGACAGGGGGGAACATTCAGTACTTC
TRBV12-5	.	once	TRBJ1-2	CASGNNGDLKNYGYTF	TGTGCTAGTGGCAACAATGGGGATTTGAAGAACTATGGCTACACCTTC
TRBV21-1	.	.	TRBJ1-4	CASSKPGVEANEKLFF	TGTGCCAGCAGCAAGCCGGGGGTGGAGGCTAATGAAAAACTGTTTTTT
TRBV19	.	.	TRBJ1-6	CASSIMAVNSPLHF	TGTGCCAGTAGTATCATGGCAGTTAATTCACCCCTCCACTTT
TRBV5-4	.	.	TRBJ2-7	CAFIDSHGEQYF	TGTGCCTTTATTGACAGTCACGGCGAGCAGTACTTC
TRBV5-4	.	.	TRBJ2-3	CASSLKGGTDTQYF	TGTGCCAGCAGCTTGAAGGGGGGCACAGATACGCAGTATTTT
TRBV9	.	.	TRBJ1-6	CASSVDPVGSPLHF	TGTGCCAGCAGCGTAGACCCCGTGGGCTCACCCCTCCACTTT
TRBV7-2	.	once	TRBJ2-4	CASSLAPAKNIQYF	TGTGCCAGCAGTCTAGCACCAGCCAAAAACATTCAGTACTTC
TRBV2	.	.	TRBJ2-2	CASSQVGPRGELFF	TGTGCCAGCAGTCAGGTGGGGCCGCGCGGGGAGCTGTTTTTT
TRBV6-5	.	.	TRBJ1-1	CASRGFMNTEAFF	TGTGCCAGCCGCGGTTTTATGAACACTGAAGCTTTCTTT
TRBV29-1	.	.	TRBJ2-7	CSVREGYYEQYF	TGCAGCGTCCGAGAGGGGTACTACGAGCAGTACTTC
TRBV7-6	.	.	TRBJ2-1	CASSRTLVGRGTHPSDEQFF	TGTGCCAGCAGCCGCACGCTCGTCGGGCGGGGAACCCACCCCTCCGATGAGCAGTTCTTC
TRBV2	TRBD1	.	TRBJ2-2	CATEGAGGMTKGGELFF	TGTGCCACCGAGGGGGCAGGGGGCATGACCAAAGGAGGGGAGCTGTTTTTT
TRBV9	.	.	TRBJ1-2	CASSKTPGHTYGYTF	TGTGCCAGCAGCAAGACCCCGGGACACACTTATGGCTACACCTTC
TRBV9	TRBD2	.	TRBJ2-3	CASSVGSGGWGEDTQYF	TGTGCCAGCAGCGTAGGGAGCGGGGGCTGGGGTGAAGATACGCAGTATTTT
TRBV10-2	.	.	TRBJ1-1	CASLGVGDRGEAFF	TGCGCCAGCCTCGGTGTCGGGGATCGCGGTGAAGCTTTCTTT
TRBV11-2	TRBD1	.	TRBJ2-1	CASSLRPGTGNEQFF	TGTGCCAGCAGCTTACGGCCCGGGACAGGAAATGAGCAGTTCTTC
TRBV6-4	.	.	TRBJ2-1	CASSDGPTSAYNEQFF	TGTGCCAGCAGCGATGGACCCACCTCGGCTTACAATGAGCAGTTCTTC
TRBV9	.	.	TRBJ1-2	CASSVTGRERRSNYGYTF	TGTGCCAGCAGCGTAACAGGGAGGGAAAGGAGGTCTAACTATGGCTACACCTTC
TRBV6-2/TRBV6-3	TRBD1	.	TRBJ1-5	CASSGTGRSNQPQHF	TGTGCCAGCAGTGGGACAGGGAGAAGCAATCAGCCCCAGCATTTT
TRBV24-1	.	.	TRBJ2-7	CATSVYRTFSYEQYF	TGTGCCACCAGTGTTTATAGGACATTCTCCTACGAGCAGTACTTC
TRBV9	.	few	TRBJ2-3	CASSGYSDTQYF	TGTGCCAGCAGCGGTTACTCAGATACGCAGTATTTT
TRBV7-6	.	.	TRBJ2-2	CASSLNGGPTGELFF	TGTGCCAGCAGCTTAAATGGGGGGCCGACCGGGGAGCTGTTTTTT
TRBV7-2	TRBD2	.	TRBJ2-1	CASSLVVETSGYNEQFF	TGTGCCAGCAGCTTAGTCGTAGAGACTAGCGGCTACAATGAGCAGTTCTTC
TRBV28	.	.	TRBJ1-6	CASWGISDNSPLHF	TGTGCCAGTTGGGGGATATCAGACAATTCACCCCTCCACTTT